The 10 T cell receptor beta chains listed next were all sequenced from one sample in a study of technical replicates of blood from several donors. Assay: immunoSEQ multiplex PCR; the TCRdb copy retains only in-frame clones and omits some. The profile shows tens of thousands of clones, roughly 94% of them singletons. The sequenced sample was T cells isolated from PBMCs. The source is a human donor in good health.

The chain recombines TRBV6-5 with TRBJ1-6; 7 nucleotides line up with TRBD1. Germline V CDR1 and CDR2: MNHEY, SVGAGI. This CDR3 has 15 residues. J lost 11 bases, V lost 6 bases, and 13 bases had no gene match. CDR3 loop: CASRALDREYAPLHF. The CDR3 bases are TGTGCCAGCAGGGCACTAGACAGGGAATACGCACCCCTCCACTTT.

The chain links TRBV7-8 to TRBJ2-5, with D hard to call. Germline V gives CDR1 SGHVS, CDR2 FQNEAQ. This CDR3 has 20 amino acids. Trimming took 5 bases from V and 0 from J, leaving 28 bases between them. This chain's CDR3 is CASSRVAIVASPTNQETQYF. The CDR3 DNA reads TGTGCCAGCAGCCGGGTAGCAATCGTGGCTAGTCCCACAAACCAAGAGACCCAGTACTTC.

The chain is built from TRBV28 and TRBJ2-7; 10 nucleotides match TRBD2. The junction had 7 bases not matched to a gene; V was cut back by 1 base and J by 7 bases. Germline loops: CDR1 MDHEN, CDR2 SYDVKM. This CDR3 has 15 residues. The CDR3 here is CASSLSLAGVEEQYF. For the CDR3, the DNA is TGTGCCAGCAGTTTATCCCTAGCGGGAGTTGAGGAGCAGTACTTC.

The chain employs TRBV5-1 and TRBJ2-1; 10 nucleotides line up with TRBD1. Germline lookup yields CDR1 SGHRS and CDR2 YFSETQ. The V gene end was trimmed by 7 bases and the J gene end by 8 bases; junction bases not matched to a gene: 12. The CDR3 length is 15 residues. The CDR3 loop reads CASGPGQGLIDEQFF. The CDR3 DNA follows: TGCGCCAGCGGACCGGGACAGGGGCTTATCGATGAGCAGTTCTTC.

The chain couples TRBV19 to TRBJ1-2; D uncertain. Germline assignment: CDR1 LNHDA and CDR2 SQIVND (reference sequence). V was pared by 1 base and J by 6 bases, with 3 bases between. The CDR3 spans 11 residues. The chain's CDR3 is CASSIADGYTF. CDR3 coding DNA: TGTGCCAGTAGTATAGCGGATGGCTACACCTTC.

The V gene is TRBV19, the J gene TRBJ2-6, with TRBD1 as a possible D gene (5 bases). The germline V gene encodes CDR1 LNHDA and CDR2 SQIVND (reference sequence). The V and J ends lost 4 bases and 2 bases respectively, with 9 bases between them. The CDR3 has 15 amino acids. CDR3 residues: CASSSPGPGANVLTF. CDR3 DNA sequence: TGTGCCAGTAGTAGCCCAGGGCCTGGGGCCAACGTCCTGACTTTC.

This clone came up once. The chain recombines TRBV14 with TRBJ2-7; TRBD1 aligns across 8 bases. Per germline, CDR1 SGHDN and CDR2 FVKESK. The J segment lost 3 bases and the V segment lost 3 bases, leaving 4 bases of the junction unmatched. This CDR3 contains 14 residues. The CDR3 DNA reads TGTGCCAGCAGCCATGGACAGGGCTACTACGAGCAGTACTTC. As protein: CASSHGQGYYEQYF.

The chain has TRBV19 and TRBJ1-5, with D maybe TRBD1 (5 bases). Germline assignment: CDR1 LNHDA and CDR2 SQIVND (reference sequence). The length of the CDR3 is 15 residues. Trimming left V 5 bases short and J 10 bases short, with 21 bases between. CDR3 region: CASSGRQQSASPQHF. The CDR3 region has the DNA TGTGCCAGTAGTGGACGACAGCAATCAGCTTCCCCCCAGCATTTT.

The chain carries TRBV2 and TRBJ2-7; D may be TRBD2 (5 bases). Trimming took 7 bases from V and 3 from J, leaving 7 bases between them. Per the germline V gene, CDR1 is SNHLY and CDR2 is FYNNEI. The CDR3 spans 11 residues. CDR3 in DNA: TGTGCCAGCAAGGACTTCTACGAGCAGTACTTC. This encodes CASKDFYEQYF.

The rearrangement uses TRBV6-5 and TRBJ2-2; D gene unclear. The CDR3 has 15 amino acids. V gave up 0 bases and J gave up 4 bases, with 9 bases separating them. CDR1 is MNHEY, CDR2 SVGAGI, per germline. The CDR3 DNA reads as TGTGCCAGCAGTTACTCGATCAGAGGCACCGGGGAGCTGTTTTTT. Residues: CASSYSIRGTGELFF.